This T cell receptor beta chain was recorded in a study of blood T cell repertoires in COVID-19 (dated by TCRdb to 2020 to 2022). In the study overall: The collaborator samples originated in the United States, Italy and Spain and spanned the acute and convalescent phases of COVID-19. The material from the prospective study consisted of cDNA or gDNA derived from T cells, B-cell-depleted T cells, or PBMCs. Subjects who had been exposed to COVID-19, were actively infected with it, or had recovered from it provided the deeply sampled blood TCRbeta repertoires that made up the dataset. The repertoires were released in a freely available public database intended as a resource for research on the immune response to SARS-CoV-2. The samples were drawn from two sources: the first 160 participants of the ongoing ImmuneRACE study, and some 1,300 subjects contributed by 6 global collaborators. A de-identified subject ID, COVID-19 status, age in years and sex were almost always included in the sample metadata. Where HLA class I and class II types were available, the types were taken from metadata supplied by the sample provider, not from assay-based typing. On the study overall, not on this receptor specifically: How much clinical and demographic metadata was included differed by source and by participant, and the metadata was provided uncurated.

Notes on this clone: Its cognate antigen has yet to be identified. Nothing much larger sits one base from this clone, and base qualities are not available.

Collaborating institutions collected whole blood in K2EDTA tubes following their own protocols. Collaborator samples were shipped for TCRbeta analysis as frozen whole blood, isolated PBMCs, or DNA extracted from either sample type. For CDR1 and CDR2, the germline V gene lists MGHRA and YSYEKL. Deletion took 4 bases off V and 1 base off J, with a span of 13 bases between the germline ends. From cysteine to phenylalanine, the CDR3 is 16 amino acids long. Only CDR3 DNA remains: 48 bases, in frame from the first base. The immunoSEQ Assay, a bias-controlled multiplex PCR, was used to amplify TCRbeta CDR3 regions from genomic DNA. As for the original processing: Within the assay, amplification of reference gene primers was used to estimate how many nucleated cells each sample contained. To quantify the absolute abundance of each unique TCRbeta CDR3 rearrangement, sequence reads were collapsed and filtered. For each sample, productive Simpson clonality was calculated by taking the square root of Simpson's diversity index across productive rearrangements. TCRdb provides this immuneACCESS table in a form limited to in-frame rearrangements. Some clones are lacking; in checked studies, under half of them reflect an unresolved V gene, and why the rest are absent is not known. V, J and clone size were drawn from that table, and D and trimming were deduced from the DNA. This sample comprises some 65,000 clones, 90% to 95% of them detected only once. The ten largest clones capture approximately 2.9% of the sample.

Material: peripheral blood. The chain employs TRBV4-1 and TRBJ1-4; the D region possibly corresponds to TRBD1 (6 bases align). The TCR comes from a man aged 70-80 years with active COVID-19. The sequenced DNA is TGCGCCAGCAGCCTTACAGGGAGGGGAACTAATGAAAAACTGTTTTTT. This yields the protein CASSLTGRGTNEKLFF.